The 20 T cell receptor beta chains below all came from one sample that was sequenced in a study of cytomegalovirus exposure and HLA in healthy donors. TCRdb keeps only in-frame clones here, not all; method: immunoSEQ multiplex PCR. The sample yields 120,000 or so clones, about nine tenths seen once. Sample: PBMCs. The receptor set was obtained from a man between 18 and 35 years old in good health and CMV-seronegative.

The V gene is TRBV4-3, the J gene TRBJ2-3, with 7 bases that match TRBD1. The germline V gene encodes CDR1 LGHNA and CDR2 YSLEER. This CDR3 has 16 amino acids. The V and J ends lost 2 bases and 6 bases, in that order; junction bases with no gene match: 11. CDR3 in amino acids: CASSQNPGTASDTQYF. The CDR3 nucleotides are TGCGCCAGCAGCCAAAACCCCGGGACAGCAAGCGATACGCAGTATTTT.

The chain uses TRBV27 and TRBJ2-7, with D possibly being TRBD1 (6 bases). From germline, CDR1 is MNHEY and CDR2 SMNVEV (reference sequence). V was clipped by 5 bases and J by 0 bases, with 14 bases between them. The CDR3 sequence is 15 residues long. CDR3: CASSPRGPSSYEQYF. The CDR3 bases are TGTGCCAGCAGTCCCAGGGGCCCGAGCTCCTACGAGCAGTACTTC.

This chain links TRBV7-8 with TRBJ1-5; no firm D call. Germline V gives CDR1 SGHVS, CDR2 FQNEAQ. Trimming removed 0 bases at V and 0 bases at J, with 9 bases between. The CDR3 totals 16 residues. The DNA for the CDR3 is TGTGCCAGCAGCTTAGCACAGCTATATAGCAATCAGCCCCAGCATTTT. Residues: CASSLAQLYSNQPQHF.

The chain recombines TRBV7-9 with TRBJ1-6; D is ambiguous. The CDR3 runs 16 residues. Trimming pared 0 bases from V and 3 bases from J, leaving 9 bases between. The V gene's germline CDR1 is SEHNR and CDR2 FQNEAQ (reference sequence). This CDR3 is CASSLAGQRYNSPLHF. The CDR3 DNA reads TGTGCCAGCAGCTTAGCTGGGCAACGCTATAATTCACCCCTCCACTTT.

The chain uses TRBV19 and TRBJ1-2; 8 positions match TRBD1. Germline V CDR1 and CDR2: LNHDA, SQIVND (reference sequence). V trimming: 3 bases; J trimming: 4 bases; junction bases outside the gene matches: 4. The CDR3 runs to 14 residues. The CDR3 DNA is TGTGCCAGTAGTATTAATACAGGGGGCTATGGCTACACCTTC. As protein: CASSINTGGYGYTF.

The V gene is TRBV19, the J gene TRBJ1-4; a possible D gene is TRBD1 (5 bases). V was shortened by 5 bases and J by 8 bases, with 12 bases between the two germline ends. Per the germline V gene, CDR1 is LNHDA and CDR2 is SQIVND (reference sequence). This CDR3 has 13 residues. CDR3 sequence: CASSQDTSEKLFF. For the CDR3, the DNA is TGTGCCAGTAGTCAGGACACTTCCGAAAAACTGTTTTTT.

The J gene is TRBJ1-2, the V gene TRBV28; D might be TRBD1 (6 bases). This CDR3 has 13 residues. Germline V gives CDR1 MDHEN, CDR2 SYDVKM. The V gene lost 3 bases and the J gene lost 3 bases, with 8 bases spanning the gap. The CDR3 sequence is CASSFNRDYGYTF. The CDR3 region has the DNA TGTGCCAGCAGTTTTAACAGGGACTATGGCTACACCTTC.

This clone was picked up one time. The gene calls are TRBV28 and TRBJ1-2, with 11 bases identical to TRBD1. Germline V lookup: CDR1 MDHEN, CDR2 SYDVKM. The V gene end was trimmed by 5 bases and the J gene end by 2 bases; junction bases not matched to a gene: 10. The CDR3 contains 17 residues. In DNA form, the CDR3 reads TGTGCCAGCAGTGTACCTCGGACAGGGGGCGAGAACTATGGCTACACCTTC. Translating it yields CASSVPRTGGENYGYTF.

V gene TRBV20-1 combines with J gene TRBJ1-1; no clear D. The CDR3 runs to 11 residues. Germline V gene lookup returns CDR1 DFQATT and CDR2 SNEGSKA (reference sequence). V lost 3 bases and J lost 4, with 6 bases in between. The CDR3 DNA sequence: TGCAGTGCTAGCTCCCCCACTGAAGCTTTCTTT. It codes for CSASSPTEAFF.

Here the CDR3 DNA reads TGTGCCAGCAGACTAGCGGGACCAGATACGCAGTATTTT. Translation gives CASRLAGPDTQYF. The rearrangement uses TRBV25-1 and TRBJ2-3; 10 bases are shared with TRBD2. Germline CDR1 reads MGHDK; CDR2 reads SYGVNS. V lost 6 bases, J lost 4 bases, and 1 base stayed unmatched. The CDR3 loop spans 13 amino acids.

The rearrangement uses TRBV7-8 and TRBJ2-5; the D gene is possibly TRBD2 (6 bases). Trimming took off 1 base at V and 2 bases at J, with 14 bases between the two ends. This CDR3 is built from 16 residues. Germline assignment: CDR1 SGHVS and CDR2 FQNEAQ. CDR3 loop: CASSLGSLAGQETQYF. CDR3 nucleotide sequence: TGTGCCAGCAGCTTAGGCTCTTTGGCGGGGCAAGAGACCCAGTACTTC.

This chain joins TRBV28 and TRBJ1-2; D possibly corresponds to TRBD1 (6 bases). The V gene lost 5 bases and the J gene lost 6 bases, with 19 bases spanning the gap. CDR3 length: 15 residues. Germline V gene lookup returns CDR1 MDHEN and CDR2 SYDVKM. CDR3 region: CASSTQGTGGHGYTF. CDR3 sequence (DNA): TGTGCCAGCAGTACCCAGGGGACGGGAGGGCATGGCTACACCTTC.

This clone was seen once. V usage is TRBV18 and J usage is TRBJ2-3, with D maybe TRBD2 (5 bases). Trimming removed 1 base at V and 4 bases at J, with 12 bases between. The germline V gene encodes CDR1 KGHSH and CDR2 LQKENI. The CDR3 consists of 15 residues. The CDR3 reads CASSPLVGVSDTQYF. CDR3 nucleotides: TGTGCCAGCTCACCACTTGTGGGAGTTTCAGATACGCAGTATTTT.

This clone has a single count. The genes are TRBV4-1 and TRBJ1-1; possible D gene TRBD1, 6 bases. In germline, CDR1 is MGHRA, CDR2 YSYEKL. The CDR3 loop spans 14 amino acids. Trimming cost V 2 bases and J 3 bases, with 10 bases left between them. CDR3 region: CASSQPGADTEAFF. In DNA, the CDR3 is TGCGCCAGCAGCCAACCAGGGGCGGACACTGAAGCTTTCTTT.

The V call is TRBV11-2, the J call TRBJ2-5; maybe TRBD1 (5 bases). Deletions cut 1 base from V and 1 base from J, with 10 bases between. Germline lookup yields CDR1 SGHAT and CDR2 FQNNGV. CDR3 size: 15 residues. The CDR3 reads CASSLVSGSQETQYF. The CDR3, as DNA: TGTGCCAGCAGCTTAGTTTCAGGGTCCCAAGAGACCCAGTACTTC.

The CDR3 sequence: CASSWAGTGDNQPQHF. The CDR3 nucleotides read TGTGCCAGCAGTTGGGCCGGGACAGGAGACAATCAGCCCCAGCATTTT. The V call is TRBV28, the J call TRBJ1-5; 8 positions agree with TRBD1. CDR3 length equals 16 residues. The J segment lost 3 bases and the V segment lost 4 bases, leaving 8 bases of the junction unmatched. Germline assignment: CDR1 MDHEN and CDR2 SYDVKM.

The chain uses TRBV5-1 and TRBJ1-2; the match to TRBD1 covers 11 bases. The CDR3 consists of 15 residues. V was pared by 6 bases and J by 7 bases, with 11 bases of the junction left unmatched. Germline V gene sequence: CDR1 SGHRS, CDR2 YFSETQ. CDR3 in amino acids: CASNSGTGGFSGYTF. The DNA for the CDR3 is TGCGCCAGCAACTCCGGGACAGGGGGTTTTAGTGGCTACACCTTC.

This chain joins TRBV28 and TRBJ2-5; 7 positions match TRBD2. With 4 bases clipped from V and 5 bases from J, the junction kept 7 bases outside the gene matches. The CDR3 runs 14 residues. Germline V gives CDR1 MDHEN, CDR2 SYDVKM. The CDR3: CASSWTSFDETQYF. The CDR3, as DNA: TGTGCCAGCAGTTGGACTAGTTTTGATGAGACCCAGTACTTC.

The chain uses TRBV9 and TRBJ2-1; D remains unclear. The V gene lost 6 bases and the J gene lost 6 bases, with 19 bases spanning the gap. The CDR3 sequence is 15 residues long. Germline CDR1 and CDR2: SGDLS and YYNGEE. The CDR3 DNA reads TGTGCCAGCACCGGGTCCGGCGGCGGATTCAATGAGCAGTTCTTC. Amino acids: CASTGSGGGFNEQFF.

V and J are TRBV15 and TRBJ1-2, with 7 bases that match TRBD1. The J segment lost 5 bases and the V segment lost 1 base, leaving 10 bases of the junction unmatched. This CDR3 contains 16 residues. The germline V gene encodes CDR1 LNHNV and CDR2 YYDKDF (reference sequence). CDR3 in amino acids: CATSRAGTASRYGYTF. CDR3 nucleotide sequence: TGTGCCACCAGCAGAGCGGGGACAGCATCCAGGTATGGCTACACCTTC. Full variable domain (remainder filled in from reference TRBV15 and TRBJ1-2): DAMVIQNPRYQVTQFGKPVTLSCSQTLNHNVMYWYQQKSSQAPKLLFHYYDKDFNNEADTPDNFQSRRPNTSFCFLDIRSPGLGDTAMYLCATSRAGTASRYGYTFGSGTRLTVV.